This is a list of T cell receptor beta chains from one sample in a study of technical replicates of blood from a handful of donors. TCRdb's copy holds only in-frame clones and misses some; the assay was immunoSEQ multiplex PCR. The profile shows around 85,000 clones, less than 95% of them singletons. The sample consisted of T cells isolated from PBMCs. The receptors come from a human donor in good health. The CDR3 runs from the conserved cysteine through the conserved F or W. D genes are given only for firm matches. Not every row has a clone size; where given, it reads once, few, many or a size class.

v_call	j_call	clone_size	d_call	cdr3_nt	cdr3_aa
TRBV7-9	TRBJ2-7	once	TRBD2	TGTGCCAGCAGCCTGACTAGCGGGAGCCGGAGTGAGCAGTACTTC	CASSLTSGSRSEQYF
TRBV29-1	TRBJ2-1	.	.	TGCAGCGTTGAAGGGTCAGGTCGGTTGGATGAGCAGTTCTTC	CSVEGSGRLDEQFF
TRBV29-1	TRBJ2-5	.	.	TGCAGCGTTGAAGATTTAGGACTTTCCCCGACCCAGTACTTC	CSVEDLGLSPTQYF
TRBV11-2	TRBJ2-3	.	TRBD2	TGTGCCAGCAGCTTGGGCGGGACTAACACAGATACGCAGTATTTT	CASSLGGTNTDTQYF
TRBV4-1	TRBJ1-2	.	TRBD1	TGCGCCAGCAGGAAGACAGGGGACTATGGCTACACCTTC	CASRKTGDYGYTF
TRBV11-2	TRBJ2-4	.	.	TGTGCCAGCAGCTCTGTAGCCAAAAACATTCAGTACTTC	CASSSVAKNIQYF
TRBV5-1	TRBJ1-2	once	.	TGCGCCAGCAGCTTGGTTTTAGGTCAGGACTATGGCTACACCTTC	CASSLVLGQDYGYTF
TRBV9	TRBJ2-1	.	TRBD2	TGTGCCAGCAGCGTAGAAGTAGCGGGGGAGGATGAGCAGTTCTTC	CASSVEVAGEDEQFF
TRBV2	TRBJ2-7	.	.	TGTGCCAGCAGGGAACCGGGACAACCTTACGAGCAGTACTTC	CASREPGQPYEQYF
TRBV4-2	TRBJ1-2	.	.	TGTGCCAGCAGCCAGGACGGAGGGTACTATGGCTACACCTTC	CASSQDGGYYGYTF
TRBV25-1	TRBJ2-5	.	TRBD1	TGTGCCAGCAGTGATCCGACAGGGGTCCAAGAGACCCAGTACTTC	CASSDPTGVQETQYF
TRBV7-2	TRBJ1-5	.	TRBD1	TGTGCCAGCAGCCCCCTACCCGGGACAGGGACCCAGCATTTT	CASSPLPGTGTQHF
TRBV30	TRBJ2-5	.	.	TGTGCCTGGAGTGTACTCGGGGTCCGAGAGACCCAGTACTTC	CAWSVLGVRETQYF
TRBV30	TRBJ2-3	.	.	TGTGCCTGGAGTATGATCACTCTCGCTAGCACAGATACGCAGTATTTT	CAWSMITLASTDTQYF
TRBV20-1	TRBJ2-1	.	.	TGCAGTGCTAGAGGGACTAAGCAGTTCTTC	CSARGTKQFF
TRBV7-9	TRBJ2-2	.	.	TGTGCCAGCAGCTTAGCGAGGTTCGGGTACGGGGAGCTGTTTTTT	CASSLARFGYGELFF
TRBV19	TRBJ1-1	.	.	TGTGCCAGTAGCCCCCGGGGGGACCTATGGACTGAAGCTTTCTTT	CASSPRGDLWTEAFF
TRBV4-1	TRBJ2-1	once	TRBD2	TGCGCCAGCAGCCGAGGACTAGTAGGCGGAAATGAGCAGTTCTTC	CASSRGLVGGNEQFF
TRBV14	TRBJ2-1	.	TRBD2	TGTGCCAGCAGCCACCGGACTAGCGGGAGGGCCTCCTACAATGAGCAGTTCTTC	CASSHRTSGRASYNEQFF
TRBV6-5	TRBJ2-5	.	.	TGTGCCAGCAGTCTTGAGGGGGGGGCCCAAGAGACCCAGTACTTC	CASSLEGGAQETQYF
TRBV11-2	TRBJ2-1	.	TRBD1	TGTGCCAGCAGCTCGGGACAGCTTAAGCAGTTCTTC	CASSSGQLKQFF
TRBV7-9	TRBJ1-2	.	TRBD1	TGTGCCAGCAGAGGGGCAGGGGGCCGGGAAAATGGCTACACCTTC	CASRGAGGRENGYTF
TRBV4-1	TRBJ1-2	.	TRBD1	TGCGCCAGCAGCTTACAGGGGGCTAACTATGGCTACACCTTC	CASSLQGANYGYTF
TRBV12-5	TRBJ2-1	.	TRBD2	TGTGCTAGTGCCCCCGGACTAGCGGATTACAATGAGCAGTTCTTC	CASAPGLADYNEQFF
TRBV7-9	TRBJ2-7	.	TRBD1	TGTGCCAGCAGCCACCACAGGGGGCTCTCCTACGAGCAGTACTTC	CASSHHRGLSYEQYF
TRBV30	TRBJ1-6	once	.	TGTGCCTGGAGTTCAGCGAGTAATTCACCCCTCCACTTT	CAWSSASNSPLHF
TRBV5-6	TRBJ1-3	once	.	TGTGCCAGCAGCTTGGTCCACAGCTCTGGAAACACCATATATTTT	CASSLVHSSGNTIYF
TRBV2	TRBJ2-7	once	.	TGTGCCAGCAGTGAAGATATATATTTTTACGAGCAGTACTTC	CASSEDIYFYEQYF
TRBV4-1	TRBJ2-3	.	TRBD2	TGCGCCAGCAGTTACAGCGGGAGGGCCCGGGGCACAGATACGCAGTATTTT	CASSYSGRARGTDTQYF
TRBV5-1	TRBJ2-7	.	TRBD1	TGCGCCAGCACCCCGGGAGCAGGGGGCGTAACCTACGAGCAGTACTTC	CASTPGAGGVTYEQYF
TRBV7-3	TRBJ2-1	once	TRBD2	TGTGCCAGCAGCTTAAATGGCGGGGGTAATGAGCAGTTCTTC	CASSLNGGGNEQFF
TRBV4-2	TRBJ1-2	.	.	TGTGCCAGCAGCCATCCTCGAACAGGGAACAGCTATGGCTACACCTTC	CASSHPRTGNSYGYTF
TRBV10-3	TRBJ1-2	.	TRBD1	TGTGCCATCAGTGAGAGGGGACAGGGATTGGGCTACACCTTC	CAISERGQGLGYTF
TRBV19	TRBJ1-2	.	.	TGTGCCAGTAGTATAGGGTTACAGGCTCCTGGCTACACCTTC	CASSIGLQAPGYTF
TRBV4-1	TRBJ2-3	.	TRBD2	TGCGCCAGCAGCCAAGTGGGCGGGAGGACAGATACGCAGTATTTT	CASSQVGGRTDTQYF
TRBV27	TRBJ2-5	.	.	TGTGCCAGCAGTTTGCAGGGAGAGACCCAGTACTTC	CASSLQGETQYF
TRBV5-4	TRBJ1-4	.	.	TGTGCCAGCAGCCCCCACACAGACAGGAGTAGGGCTAATGAAAAACTGTTTTTT	CASSPHTDRSRANEKLFF
TRBV5-1	TRBJ1-4	.	.	TGCGCCAGCAGCTGGGGGGAAAACAGTAATGAAAAACTGTTTTTT	CASSWGENSNEKLFF
TRBV6-6	TRBJ2-3	.	.	TGTGCCAGCAGTTACGACAGATGGGGCACAGATACGCAGTATTTT	CASSYDRWGTDTQYF
TRBV7-2	TRBJ2-1	.	TRBD2	TGTGCCAGCAGCCCGAGGAGCGGGAGTTACAATGAGCAGTTCTTC	CASSPRSGSYNEQFF
TRBV7-6	TRBJ1-1	.	TRBD1	TGTGCCAGCACCCCAGGACAGGGGATGGATGGCACTGAAGCTTTCTTT	CASTPGQGMDGTEAFF
TRBV29-1	TRBJ2-1	.	.	TGCAGCGTTGACCCGGAGAAGGGGGTGAGCTCCTACAATGAGCAGTTCTTC	CSVDPEKGVSSYNEQFF
TRBV28	TRBJ2-7	once	TRBD2	TGTGCCAGCAGCCTAGCGGGAGTAGGCTACGAGCAGTACTTC	CASSLAGVGYEQYF
TRBV29-1	TRBJ2-7	.	TRBD2	TGCAGCGTTCAAGAGCGGGAGGGTTACGAGCAGTACTTC	CSVQEREGYEQYF